This TCR beta chain comes out of a study of vaccination and CD4 T cells after COVID-19. Treatment of the sample: roughly ten-day PBMC culture with coronavirus spike peptide pools or control peptides (ViraFEST assay). Gathered ahead of the COVID-19 pandemic (2011-2018) were the CD4+ T cells of the unexposed donor. TCR sequencing followed the expansion of antigen-specific T cells with peptide pools in ViraFEST. Germline V gene lookup returns CDR1 LGHNA and CDR2 YSLEER. V lost 0 bases and J 7 bases, leaving 15 bases between the germline ends. The CDR3 runs 16 residues. Comments on this clonotype: Its antigen is not known.

Sequencing of the DNA from cultured CD4+ T cells was carried out with the Oncomine TCR Beta short-read assay. Cultures of CD4+ T cells served as the source for extracting genomic DNA. TCRdb re-called the PCR reads through MiXCR, storing one row per CDR3 protein. Of approximately 9,000 distinct CDR3 sequences listed, 38% are singletons. The receptor was derived from a human donor in good health. The J gene is TRBJ2-2, the V gene TRBV4-3, with D possibly being TRBD1 (5 bases). The specimen was CD4+ T cells from blood, cultured in vitro. The CDR3: CASSQDPKGSYGELFF. In nucleotides, the CDR3 is TGCGCCAGCAGCCAAGACCCGAAGGGGTCGTACGGGGAGCTGTTTTTT.